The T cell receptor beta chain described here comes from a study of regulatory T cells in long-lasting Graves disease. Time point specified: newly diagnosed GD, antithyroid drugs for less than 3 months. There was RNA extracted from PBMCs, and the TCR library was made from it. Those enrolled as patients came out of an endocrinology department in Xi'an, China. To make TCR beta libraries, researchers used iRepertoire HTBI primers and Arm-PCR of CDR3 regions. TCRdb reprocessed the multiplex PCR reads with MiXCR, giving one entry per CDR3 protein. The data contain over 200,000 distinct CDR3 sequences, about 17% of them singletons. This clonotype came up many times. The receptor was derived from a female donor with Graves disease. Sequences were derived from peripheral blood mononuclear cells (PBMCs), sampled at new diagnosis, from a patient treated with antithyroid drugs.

The CDR3: CASSIELAFMETQYF. CDR3 nucleotides: TGTGCCAGTAGTATTGAACTAGCGTTTATGGAGACCCAGTACTTC. This chain joins TRBV19 and TRBJ2-5; 7 bases match TRBD2. Trimming removed 3 bases from V and 5 bases from J; junction bases left unmatched: 9. This CDR3 spans 15 amino acids. Germline-derived CDR1 and CDR2 are LNHDA and SQIVND (reference sequence).